This is a list of T cell receptor beta chains from one sample in a study of vaccination effects on CD4 cells after COVID-19. Clones were sequenced by immunoSEQ multiplex PCR, and TCRdb holds only the in-frame ones, with some missing. The data show about 34,000 clones, less than 80% seen once. Their specific antigens are unknown. The sample consisted of CD4+ T cells from PBMCs cultured with HCoV-OC43 spike peptides, taken before COVID-19 vaccination. The origin of the receptors is a human donor who received a COVID-19 vaccine. Each CDR3 is given with its conserved first and last residue. The D gene is left open where the match is weak. Not every row has a clone size; where given, it reads once, few, many or a size class.

v_call: TRBV12-3/TRBV12-4; j_call: TRBJ2-1; cdr3_length: 13; clone_size: -; d_call: -; cdr3_aa: CASSRVASGEQFF; cdr3_nt: TGTGCCAGCAGTCGGGTTGCCAGTGGCGAGCAGTTCTTC
v_call: TRBV3-1/TRBV3-2; j_call: TRBJ2-3; cdr3_length: 13; clone_size: -; d_call: -; cdr3_aa: CASRPRGTDTQYF; cdr3_nt: TGTGCCAGCCGGCCCAGGGGCACAGATACGCAGTATTTT
v_call: TRBV5-1; j_call: TRBJ1-4; cdr3_length: 12; clone_size: few; d_call: -; cdr3_aa: CASSQPNEKLFF; cdr3_nt: TGCGCCAGCAGTCAACCAAATGAAAAACTGTTTTTT
v_call: TRBV2; j_call: TRBJ1-2; cdr3_length: 14; clone_size: -; d_call: -; cdr3_aa: CASSEFQGSYGYTF; cdr3_nt: TGTGCCAGCAGTGAATTTCAGGGCAGCTATGGCTACACCTTC
v_call: TRBV10-1; j_call: TRBJ1-2; cdr3_length: 15; clone_size: -; d_call: TRBD1; cdr3_aa: CASSEGTGDYYGYTF; cdr3_nt: TGCGCCAGCAGTGAGGGGACAGGGGATTATTATGGCTACACCTTC
v_call: TRBV5-1; j_call: TRBJ1-5; cdr3_length: 13; clone_size: -; d_call: -; cdr3_aa: CASSLQPNQPQHF; cdr3_nt: TGCGCCAGCAGCTTACAGCCCAATCAGCCCCAGCATTTT
v_call: TRBV29-1; j_call: TRBJ1-1; cdr3_length: 14; clone_size: once; d_call: TRBD1; cdr3_aa: CSVRDRTGRQKAFF; cdr3_nt: TGCAGCGTTAGGGATAGGACAGGGCGACAAAAAGCTTTCTTT
v_call: TRBV25-1; j_call: TRBJ1-2; cdr3_length: 18; clone_size: -; d_call: TRBD1; cdr3_aa: CASKGAADRARGFYGYTF; cdr3_nt: TGTGCCAGCAAAGGTGCCGCGGACAGGGCTAGGGGCTTCTATGGCTACACCTTC
v_call: TRBV28; j_call: TRBJ2-7; cdr3_length: 12; clone_size: -; d_call: -; cdr3_aa: CASSLERYEQYF; cdr3_nt: TGTGCCAGCAGTTTGGAGAGGTACGAGCAGTACTTC
v_call: TRBV7-2; j_call: TRBJ1-6; cdr3_length: 14; clone_size: -; d_call: -; cdr3_aa: CASSLVQLNSPLHF; cdr3_nt: TGTGCCAGCAGCTTAGTACAGCTGAATTCACCCCTCCACTTT
v_call: TRBV4-1; j_call: TRBJ2-3; cdr3_length: 16; clone_size: -; d_call: -; cdr3_aa: CASSQVGRGAGDTQYF; cdr3_nt: TGCGCCAGCAGCCAAGTGGGACGGGGGGCTGGTGATACGCAGTATTTT
v_call: TRBV3-1/TRBV3-2; j_call: TRBJ1-1; cdr3_length: 14; clone_size: -; d_call: -; cdr3_aa: CASSHGDERTEAFF; cdr3_nt: TGTGCCAGCAGCCACGGTGATGAACGCACTGAAGCTTTCTTT
v_call: TRBV11-2; j_call: TRBJ1-2; cdr3_length: 15; clone_size: -; d_call: -; cdr3_aa: CASSLVPATNYGYTF; cdr3_nt: TGTGCCAGCAGCTTAGTACCAGCCACAAACTATGGCTACACCTTC
v_call: TRBV10-1; j_call: TRBJ1-4; cdr3_length: 14; clone_size: -; d_call: -; cdr3_aa: CASSDGEDNEKLFF; cdr3_nt: TGCGCCAGCAGTGACGGGGAGGATAATGAAAAACTGTTTTTT
v_call: TRBV6-2/TRBV6-3; j_call: TRBJ1-6; cdr3_length: 14; clone_size: -; d_call: -; cdr3_aa: CASSYSGWNSPLHF; cdr3_nt: TGTGCCAGCAGTTACTCTGGTTGGAATTCACCCCTCCACTTT
v_call: TRBV12-3/TRBV12-4; j_call: TRBJ1-5; cdr3_length: 11; clone_size: -; d_call: TRBD1; cdr3_aa: CASSQDRFAHF; cdr3_nt: TGTGCCAGCAGCCAGGACAGGTTTGCGCATTTT
v_call: TRBV7-2; j_call: TRBJ1-6; cdr3_length: 14; clone_size: -; d_call: TRBD1; cdr3_aa: CASSQGQGNSPLHF; cdr3_nt: TGTGCCAGCAGCCAGGGACAGGGTAATTCACCCCTCCACTTT
v_call: TRBV12-5; j_call: TRBJ1-6; cdr3_length: 13; clone_size: -; d_call: -; cdr3_aa: CASARQYNSPLHF; cdr3_nt: TGTGCTAGTGCCCGACAGTATAATTCACCCCTCCACTTT
v_call: TRBV12-5; j_call: TRBJ2-7; cdr3_length: 15; clone_size: few; d_call: -; cdr3_aa: CASGSGPPHSYEQYF; cdr3_nt: TGTGCTAGTGGTTCTGGCCCACCTCACTCCTACGAGCAGTACTTC
v_call: TRBV5-4; j_call: TRBJ2-7; cdr3_length: 13; clone_size: few; d_call: -; cdr3_aa: CASSSGTGPGGHF; cdr3_nt: TGTGCCAGCAGCTCCGGGACAGGCCCCGGGGGGCACTTC
v_call: TRBV5-1; j_call: TRBJ1-2; cdr3_length: 13; clone_size: -; d_call: -; cdr3_aa: CASSRVGGYGYTF; cdr3_nt: TGCGCCAGCAGCAGGGTTGGAGGCTATGGCTACACCTTC